The rows below give T cell receptor beta chains drawn from one sample of a study of Graves' ophthalmopathy and Graves' hyperthyroidism. MiXCR, applied by TCRdb to the multiplex PCR reads, yields one record per CDR3 protein. The table includes about 700,000 distinct CDR3 sequences, roughly two fifths detected once. Sequences were obtained from peripheral blood. Receptors originate from an adult man with Graves' ophthalmopathy. Each CDR3 is given with its conserved first and last residue. The D gene is left open where the match is weak. Clone size is given for some rows only: seen once, a few or many times, or a class if the clone is expanded.

v_call	d_call	j_call	clone_size	cdr3_aa	cdr3_nt
TRBV11-3	NA	TRBJ1-6	once	CASSLGTANNPPLHF	TGTGCCAGCAGCTTAGGGACAGCGAATAACCCACCCCTCCACTTT
TRBV10-3	NA	TRBJ1-5	many	CASSEVGRFNQPQHF	TGTGCCAGCAGTGAAGTGGGACGGTTCAATCAGCCCCAGCATTTT
TRBV19	TRBD1	TRBJ2-2	many	CASSLGQGTTGELFF	TGTGCCAGTAGTTTAGGACAGGGGACCACCGGGGAGCTGTTTTTT
TRBV19	NA	TRBJ1-2	many	CASSRAGRSNYGYTF	TGTGCCAGTAGTAGGGCAGGACGATCTAACTATGGCTACACCTTC
TRBV5-4	NA	TRBJ2-7	NA	CARSLVTPGGYEQYF	TGTGCCCGCAGCTTGGTGACGCCAGGAGGCTACGAGCAGTACTTC
TRBV9	NA	TRBJ2-5	many	CASSVDGTVQETQYF	TGTGCCAGCAGCGTAGATGGGACTGTTCAAGAGACCCAGTACTTC
TRBV20-1	TRBD1	TRBJ1-5	many	CSARETGGFNQPQHF	TGCAGTGCTAGGGAGACAGGGGGCTTCAATCAGCCCCAGCATTTT
TRBV19	NA	TRBJ1-2	once	CASSMRGSSYGYTF	TGTGCCAGTAGTATGCGAGGGTCGAGCTATGGCTACACCTTC
TRBV10-3	TRBD1	TRBJ2-7	many	CAIKGTGGLGEQYF	TGTGCCATCAAGGGGACAGGGGGCTTAGGGGAGCAGTACTTC
TRBV9	TRBD1	TRBJ2-7	many	CASSPGGSLNYEQYF	TGTGCCAGCAGCCCAGGGGGTAGTCTGAACTACGAGCAGTACTTC
TRBV7-2	TRBD2	TRBJ2-7	NA	CASSTGSGLAEVSHEQYF	TGTGCCAGCAGCACCGGTTCGGGACTAGCGGAAGTGTCCCACGAGCAGTACTTC
TRBV19	NA	TRBJ1-6	many	CASSTPGWGSNSPLHF	TGTGCCAGTAGTACCCCAGGTTGGGGTAGCAATTCACCCCTCCACTTT
TRBV5-6	TRBD1	TRBJ2-5	many	CASSWGQRETQYF	TGTGCCAGCAGCTGGGGACAGCGGGAGACCCAGTACTTC
TRBV10-3	NA	TRBJ1-4	few	CASKAAATNEKLFF	TGTGCCAGCAAGGCGGCAGCAACTAATGAAAAACTGTTTTTT
TRBV15	TRBD2	TRBJ2-7	NA	CATSSLSLAGVYEQYF	TGTGCCACCAGCAGCTTGTCGCTAGCGGGAGTCTACGAGCAGTACTTC
TRBV7-9	TRBD1	TRBJ2-2	NA	CASSPRRRTGITGELFF	TGTGCCAGCAGCCCCCGCCGGAGGACAGGAATTACCGGGGAGCTGTTTTTT
TRBV29-1	NA	TRBJ1-2	NA	CSSPDSYYGYTF	TGCAGCAGTCCGGACAGCTACTATGGCTACACCTTC
TRBV20-1	NA	TRBJ1-3	NA	CSARGTNTIYF	TGCAGTGCTAGAGGTACGAACACCATATATTTT
TRBV27	TRBD1	TRBJ1-6	few	CASSLTAQGPNSPLHF	TGTGCCAGCAGTCTCACCGCACAGGGGCCTAATTCACCCCTCCACTTT
TRBV6-6	NA	TRBJ1-5	few	CASSYSGRAQPQHF	TGTGCCAGCAGTTACTCAGGCAGGGCTCAGCCCCAGCATTTT
TRBV5-1	NA	TRBJ1-2	many	CASSPDGTNYGYTF	TGCGCCAGCAGCCCCGACGGGACCAACTATGGCTACACCTTC
TRBV2	TRBD1	TRBJ1-6	NA	CASRGQGFLHF	TGTGCCAGCAGGGGACAGGGATTCCTCCACTTT
TRBV12-3/TRBV12-4	NA	TRBJ1-1	many	CASSRREEAFF	TGTGCCAGCAGTCGACGGGAAGAAGCTTTCTTT